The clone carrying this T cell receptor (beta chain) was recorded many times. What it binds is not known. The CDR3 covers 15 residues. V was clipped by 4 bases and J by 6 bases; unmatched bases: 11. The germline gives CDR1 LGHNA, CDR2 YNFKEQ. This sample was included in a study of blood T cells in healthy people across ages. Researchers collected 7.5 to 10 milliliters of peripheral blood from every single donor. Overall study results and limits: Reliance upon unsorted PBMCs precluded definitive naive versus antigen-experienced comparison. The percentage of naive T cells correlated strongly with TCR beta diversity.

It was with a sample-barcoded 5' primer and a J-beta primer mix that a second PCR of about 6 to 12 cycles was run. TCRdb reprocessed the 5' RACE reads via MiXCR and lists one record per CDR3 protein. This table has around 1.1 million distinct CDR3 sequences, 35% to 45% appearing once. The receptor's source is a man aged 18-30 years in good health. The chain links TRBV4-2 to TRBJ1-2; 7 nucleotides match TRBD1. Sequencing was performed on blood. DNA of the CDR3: TGTGCCAGCAGCCCCTCAGACAGGGAGGCAGATGGCTACACCTTC. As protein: CASSPSDREADGYTF.